This TCR beta chain was profiled in a study of control samples from healthy donors and cancer patients. The V and J ends lost 3 bases and 8 bases respectively, with 13 bases between them. The CDR3 runs 14 residues. Germline CDR1 MDHEN, CDR2 SYDVKM. Only in-frame clones appear in the TCRdb table, and some are missing; sequencing was by immunoSEQ multiplex PCR. The data show roughly 69,000 clones, 83% seen once. The source of this sequence is a man in his 60s in good health. The sequencing input was blood. The chain couples TRBV28 to TRBJ1-4; D might be TRBD1 (6 bases). The CDR3 nucleotides are TGTGCCAGCAGTTTTGGGGGGCGCCGAGAAAAACTGTTTTTT. The encoded protein is CASSFGGRREKLFF.